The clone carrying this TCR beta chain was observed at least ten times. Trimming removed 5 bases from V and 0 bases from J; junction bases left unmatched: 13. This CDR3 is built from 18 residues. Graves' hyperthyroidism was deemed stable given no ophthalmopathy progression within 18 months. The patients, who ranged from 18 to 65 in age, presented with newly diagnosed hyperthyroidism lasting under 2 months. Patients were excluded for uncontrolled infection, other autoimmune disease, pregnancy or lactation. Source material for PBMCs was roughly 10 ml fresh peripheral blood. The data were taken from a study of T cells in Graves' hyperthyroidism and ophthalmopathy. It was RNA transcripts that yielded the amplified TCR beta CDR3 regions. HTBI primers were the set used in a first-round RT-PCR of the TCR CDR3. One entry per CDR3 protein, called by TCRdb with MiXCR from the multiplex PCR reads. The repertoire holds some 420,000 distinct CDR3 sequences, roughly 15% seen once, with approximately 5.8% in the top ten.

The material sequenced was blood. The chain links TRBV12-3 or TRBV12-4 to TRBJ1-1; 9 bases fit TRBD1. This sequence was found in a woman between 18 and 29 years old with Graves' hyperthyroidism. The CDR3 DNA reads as TGTGCCAGCAGTCGGCCGGACAGGGGTTTCCGCATGAACACTGAAGCTTTCTTT. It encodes CASSRPDRGFRMNTEAFF.